The 21 T cell receptor beta chains reported below all come from one sample, sequenced in a study of cytomegalovirus exposure and HLA in healthy donors. PCR amplification relied on 60 Vbeta primers (plus 13 Jbeta primers). Repertoires were generated with immunoSEQ multiplex PCR, while TCRdb's copy carries only in-frame clones and drops some. The data contain over 80,000 clones, 73% of them singletons. Sequencing was carried out using PBMCs. Source of these receptors: a man between 35 and 55 years old in good health and CMV-seronegative.

V gene TRBV4-3 combines with J gene TRBJ2-5; the match to TRBD2 covers 8 bases. CDR1 is LGHNA and CDR2 is YSLEER in the germline V gene. Unmatched junction bases numbered 15, after V lost 0 bases and J lost 6 bases. The CDR3 spans 18 residues. The CDR3 here is CASSQDFDGGAIRKTQYF. The CDR3 DNA is TGCGCCAGCAGCCAAGATTTTGACGGGGGGGCAATTCGGAAGACCCAGTACTTC.

In its sample, this clone was seen a few times. The V call is TRBV2, the J call TRBJ1-4, with a weak D call TRBD1 (6 bases). Deletions cut 5 bases from V and 7 bases from J, with 17 bases between. The CDR3 sequence is 15 residues long. CDR1 and CDR2 from the germline V gene are SNHLY and FYNNEI. The DNA for the CDR3 is TGTGCCAGCAGTTCGGACAGAAAACTATCTGAAAAACTGTTTTTT. Translation: CASSSDRKLSEKLFF.

The table lists this clone with a count of one. The same CDR3 can be traced to other DNA sequences in this sample. J is TRBJ2-3 and V is TRBV5-1; D remains unclear. The V and J ends lost 0 bases and 6 bases respectively, with 5 bases between them. This CDR3 region has 12 residues. Germline CDR1 and CDR2: SGHRS and YFSETQ. The CDR3 sequence is CASSLALDTQYF. In nucleotides, the CDR3 is TGCGCCAGCAGCTTGGCCCTGGATACGCAGTATTTT. Full variable domain (outside the CDR3, taken from reference TRBV5-1 and TRBJ2-3): KAGVTQTPRYLIKTRGQQVTLSCSPISGHRSVSWYQQTPGQGLQFLFEYFSETQRNKGNFPGRFSGRQFSNSRSEMNVSTLELGDSALYLCASSLALDTQYFGPGTRLTVL.

This clone appeared once. This chain connects TRBV5-1 to TRBJ2-2, with D uncertain. Germline V gene data show CDR1 as SGHRS and CDR2 as YFSETQ. The CDR3 consists of 15 residues. Trimming left V 3 bases short and J 1 base short, with 10 bases between. The CDR3, as DNA: TGCGCCAGCAGCTCAAACCGAGTGAACACCGGGGAGCTGTTTTTT. Amino acid sequence: CASSSNRVNTGELFF.

The chain couples TRBV7-9 to TRBJ2-5, with TRBD1 identical over 8 bases. The V gene end was trimmed by 11 bases and the J gene end by 1 base; junction bases not matched to a gene: 6. Germline V gene sequence: CDR1 SEHNR, CDR2 FQNEAQ (reference sequence). This CDR3 has 13 residues. CDR3 loop: CAGEDRAQETQYF. Written as DNA, the CDR3 is TGTGCCGGAGAGGACAGGGCCCAAGAGACCCAGTACTTC. Based on the CDR3 plus reference TRBV7-9 and TRBJ2-5, the full variable domain is DTGVSQNPRHKITKRGQNVTFRCDPISEHNRLYWYRQTLGQGPEFLTYFQNEAQLEKSRLLSDRFSAERPKGSFSTLEIQRTEQGDSAMYLCAGEDRAQETQYFGPGTRLLVL.

This clone has only a few counts. The V call is TRBV7-8, the J call TRBJ2-3; TRBD2 matches at 15 bases. The V gene end was trimmed by 5 bases and the J gene end by 9 bases; junction bases not matched to a gene: 9. This CDR3 is built from 16 residues. CDR1 SGHVS and CDR2 FQNEAQ come from the germline V gene. CDR3 bases: TGTGCCAGCAGCGACGGACTAGCGGGGGGGCCGAGAACGCAGTATTTT. Its translation is CASSDGLAGGPRTQYF.

The chain employs TRBV7-9 and TRBJ1-5; unclear D gene. The CDR3 length is 12 residues. Trimming took 1 base from V and 6 from J, leaving 4 bases between them. Germline-derived CDR1 and CDR2 are SEHNR and FQNEAQ (reference sequence). Here the CDR3 reads CASSLDGQPQHF. In DNA, the CDR3 is TGTGCCAGCAGCTTAGACGGTCAGCCCCAGCATTTT.

This clone has more than one count but fewer than ten. This CDR3 reads CASSLRGQNPQHF. Here the CDR3 DNA reads TGTGCCAGCAGTTTAAGAGGGCAGAACCCCCAGCATTTT. The chain employs TRBV27 and TRBJ1-5; D gene uncertain. This CDR3 is built from 13 residues. V lost 2 bases, J lost 10 bases, and 12 bases lay in between. Per the germline V gene, CDR1 is MNHEY and CDR2 is SMNVEV (reference sequence).

Concerning this clone itself: Since the CDR3 does not end with the conserved phenylalanine or tryptophan, this likely comes from a read error. The DNA is left out, because the CDR3 cannot be placed on it with certainty; the CDR3 is given as TCRdb lists it. The chain links TRBV11-2 to TRBJ1-1. In germline, CDR1 is SGHAT, CDR2 FQNNGV. The CDR3 extends over 15 residues, inclusive of both ends. The CDR3 reads CASSPGRGGYTEALV.

In its sample, this clone was seen a few times. The rearrangement uses TRBV6-6 and TRBJ1-5; perhaps TRBD1 as D (5 bases). Germline CDR1 and CDR2: MNHNY and SVGAGI (reference sequence). The CDR3 is 16 residues long. Trimming left V 3 bases short and J 6 bases short, with 18 bases between. As DNA, the CDR3 is TGTGCCAGCAGTTATGTGCAGGGCGGGATGGCTCAGCCCCAGCATTTT. Residues: CASSYVQGGMAQPQHF.

This clone showed up just a few times. V and J are TRBV2 and TRBJ2-3; tentatively, D is TRBD2 (5 bases). The CDR3 has 12 amino acids. Germline V lookup: CDR1 SNHLY, CDR2 FYNNEI. The V end was cut by 11 bases, the J end by 1 base, with 10 bases between. CDR3 bases: TGTGCCTCCAACGGGGGCACAGATACGCAGTATTTT. It encodes CASNGGTDTQYF.

The chain links TRBV5-6 to TRBJ1-2, with unresolved D. CDR3 length: 16 amino acids. Per the germline V gene, CDR1 is SGHDT and CDR2 is YYEEEE. V lost 7 bases, J lost 4 bases, and 23 bases lay in between. The CDR3 spells CASLLRVSMTLYGYTF. CDR3 coding DNA: TGTGCCAGCCTCTTGAGGGTGTCCATGACACTCTATGGCTACACCTTC.

The table lists this clone with a few counts. The chain links TRBV2 to TRBJ1-5; D may be TRBD1 (6 bases). Germline assignment: CDR1 SNHLY and CDR2 FYNNEI. CDR3 size: 14 residues. V dropped 4 bases and J dropped 5 bases, with 12 bases sitting between them. The CDR3 sequence: CASSGYRDDQPQHF. The DNA of the CDR3 is TGTGCCAGCAGTGGGTACAGGGACGATCAGCCCCAGCATTTT. The variable domain in full, with the rest retrieved from reference TRBV2 and TRBJ1-5, is EPEVTQTPSHQVTQMGQEVILRCVPISNHLYFYWYRQILGQKVEFLVSFYNNEISEKSEIFDDQFSVERPDGSNFTLKIRSTKLEDSAMYFCASSGYRDDQPQHFGDGTRLSIL.

This chain joins TRBV5-1 and TRBJ2-1; unclear D gene. The CDR3 totals 15 residues. Germline V gives CDR1 SGHRS, CDR2 YFSETQ. Trimming removed 0 bases at V and 1 base at J, with 8 bases between. As DNA, the CDR3 is TGCGCCAGCAGCTTGGGCCTCACATCCTACAATGAGCAGTTCTTC. Protein: CASSLGLTSYNEQFF.

The rearrangement uses TRBV5-1 and TRBJ1-1; 9 bases fit TRBD1. The V gene end was trimmed by 6 bases and the J gene end by 3 bases; junction bases not matched to a gene: 12. Germline V lookup: CDR1 SGHRS, CDR2 YFSETQ. This CDR3 comprises 16 residues. CDR3: CASNPTPTGGYTEAFF. In DNA, the CDR3 is TGCGCCAGCAACCCCACCCCGACAGGGGGGTACACTGAAGCTTTCTTT. Using reference TRBV5-1 and TRBJ1-1 for the parts outside the CDR3, the full variable domain is KAGVTQTPRYLIKTRGQQVTLSCSPISGHRSVSWYQQTPGQGLQFLFEYFSETQRNKGNFPGRFSGRQFSNSRSEMNVSTLELGDSALYLCASNPTPTGGYTEAFFGQGTRLTVV.

This clone was observed a single time. This sequence joins TRBV30 and TRBJ2-7; 8 bases are a match to TRBD2. Germline assignment: CDR1 GTSNPN and CDR2 SVGIG (reference sequence). The J segment lost 4 bases and the V segment lost 8 bases, leaving 10 bases of the junction unmatched. The CDR3 sequence is 13 residues long. Here the CDR3 reads CAQDGRGVYEQYF. CDR3 nucleotides: TGTGCCCAGGACGGGAGGGGGGTTTACGAGCAGTACTTC.

As regards this clone: At one of its ends the junction is not consistent with the germline gene, which may arise from a read error. The rearrangement uses TRBV20-1 and TRBJ2-7, with D unclear. This CDR3 has 11 residues. Germline values: CDR1 DFQATT, CDR2 SNEGSKA (reference sequence). CDR3 nucleotides: TGCAGTGCGAGAGGTTCATACGAGCAGTACTTC. Protein: CSARGSYEQYF.

The V call is TRBV7-9, the J call TRBJ1-2; tentatively, D is TRBD1 (5 bases). Germline assignment: CDR1 SEHNR and CDR2 FQNEAQ (reference sequence). Trimming stripped 6 bases from V and 0 bases from J, with 17 bases between. The CDR3 has 16 amino acids. The CDR3 sequence: CASSFQRAGSNYGYTF. The CDR3 DNA is TGTGCCAGCAGTTTTCAAAGGGCAGGGTCTAACTATGGCTACACCTTC.

This clone has at least ten counts. This chain connects TRBV6-6 to TRBJ2-7, with TRBD2 matching 11 bases. Trimming at V came to 8 bases and at J to 0 bases, leaving 6 bases not matched to a gene. CDR1 is MNHNY, CDR2 SVGAGI, per germline (reference sequence). CDR3 length equals 15 residues. The CDR3, as DNA: TGTGCCAGCTCAATTAGCGGGGGGGCCTCCTACGAGCAGTACTTC. Its protein is CASSISGGASYEQYF.

The DNA for the CDR3 is TGTGCCAGCAGGGGGGAGGCAGCGCAGCAGCCCCAGCATTTT. It encodes CASRGEAAQQPQHF. The chain recombines TRBV2 with TRBJ1-5; D might be TRBD1 (5 bases). CDR3 length: 14 amino acids. CDR1 and CDR2 (germline): SNHLY, FYNNEI. The V and J ends lost 6 bases and 7 bases respectively, with 16 bases between them.

The chain is built from TRBV5-1 and TRBJ1-6, with 7 bases that match TRBD1. CDR1 and CDR2 (germline): SGHRS, YFSETQ. Losses at the gene ends were 0 bases for V and 1 base for J; bases not matched to a gene: 4. There are 17 residues in the CDR3. The CDR3 here is CASSLEPGGSYNSPLHF. CDR3 DNA: TGCGCCAGCAGCTTGGAGCCAGGGGGTTCCTATAATTCACCCCTCCACTTT.